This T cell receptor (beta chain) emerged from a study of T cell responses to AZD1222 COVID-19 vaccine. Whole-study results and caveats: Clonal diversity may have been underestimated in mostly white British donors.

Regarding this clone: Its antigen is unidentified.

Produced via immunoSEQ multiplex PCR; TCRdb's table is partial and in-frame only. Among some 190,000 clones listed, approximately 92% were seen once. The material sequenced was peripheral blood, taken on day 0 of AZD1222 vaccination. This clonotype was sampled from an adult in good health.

CDR3 sequence: CAWSVYENGYTF. The CDR3 DNA reads as TGTGCCTGGAGTGTATATGAGAATGGCTACACCTTC. The V gene is TRBV30, the J gene TRBJ1-2; D call uncertain. Between the trimmed V and J ends, which lost 0 bases and 6 bases, there was a span of 8 bases. Germline loops: CDR1 GTSNPN, CDR2 SVGIG (reference sequence). The CDR3 loop spans 12 amino acids.